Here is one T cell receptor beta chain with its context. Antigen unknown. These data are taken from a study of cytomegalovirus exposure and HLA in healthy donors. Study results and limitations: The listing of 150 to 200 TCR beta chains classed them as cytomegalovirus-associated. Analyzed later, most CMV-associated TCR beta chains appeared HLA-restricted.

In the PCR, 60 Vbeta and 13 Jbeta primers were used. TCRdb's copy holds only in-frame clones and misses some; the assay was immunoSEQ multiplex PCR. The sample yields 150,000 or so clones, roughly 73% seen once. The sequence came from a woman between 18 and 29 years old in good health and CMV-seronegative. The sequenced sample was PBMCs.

In DNA, the CDR3 is TGTGCCAGCAGTTTACGGGCGAACACCGGGGAGCTGTTTTTT. Its protein is CASSLRANTGELFF. The chain has TRBV25-1 and TRBJ2-2; D remains unclear. This CDR3 is 14 amino acids long. V dropped 5 bases and J dropped 0 bases, with 7 bases sitting between them. Germline CDR1 reads MGHDK; CDR2 reads SYGVNS.